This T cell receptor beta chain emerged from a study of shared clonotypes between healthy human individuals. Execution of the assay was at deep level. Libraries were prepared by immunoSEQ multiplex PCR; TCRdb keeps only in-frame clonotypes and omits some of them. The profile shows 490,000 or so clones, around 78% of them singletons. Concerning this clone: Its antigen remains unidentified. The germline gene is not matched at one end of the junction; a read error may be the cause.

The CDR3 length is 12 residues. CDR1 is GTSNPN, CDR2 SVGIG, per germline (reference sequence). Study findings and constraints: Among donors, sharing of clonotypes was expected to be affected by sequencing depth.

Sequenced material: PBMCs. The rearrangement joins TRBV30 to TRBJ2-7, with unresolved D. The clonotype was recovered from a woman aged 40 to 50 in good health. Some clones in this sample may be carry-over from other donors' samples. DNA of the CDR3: TGTGCCCGGAGCCTAGGGTTCTACGAGCAGTACTTC. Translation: CARSLGFYEQYF.